This paragraph covers one T cell receptor (beta chain) sequence. Its specificity is unknown. Running of the assay took place at deep level. Profiling relied on immunoSEQ multiplex PCR, and the TCRdb table lists in-frame clones only, not all of them. The data show some 1,400,000 clones, about 96% seen once. This specimen comes from a study of shared clonotypes between healthy human individuals. Looked up from germline, CDR1 is SGHTA and CDR2 is FQGNSA. This CDR3 has 13 residues. After removal of 4 bases from V and 3 bases from J, the junction contained 1 base not matched to a gene. Overall study findings and caveats: Clonotypes not shared had lower generation probabilities than those common to all four donors.

This rearrangement joins TRBV7-2 to TRBJ2-3, with 7 bases lining up with TRBD1. The sample was naive CD4+ T cells sorted from blood. Subset here: CD45RA+ positively selected. The source of this sequence is a man aged 25 to 45 in good health. The CDR3 coding sequence is TGTGCCAGCAGCTCCAGGGGGACAGATACGCAGTATTTT. Translating gives CASSSRGTDTQYF.